These T cell receptor beta chains were read from a single sample in a study of blood T cells in healthy people across ages. TCRdb analysed the 5' RACE reads with MiXCR anew, one entry per CDR3 protein. The table shows almost 800,000 distinct CDR3 sequences, with 55% to 70% occurring only once. Material for sequencing was blood. Every receptor here comes from a young man in good health. The CDR3 runs from the conserved cysteine through the conserved F or W. The D gene is left open where the match is weak. Some rows have no size entry. The others give once, few or many, or a class for an expanded clone.

>TRBJ1-5|.|TRBV20-1|.
TGCAGTGCTAGATCAGACCTCAATCAGCCCCAGCATTTT
CSARSDLNQPQHF
>TRBJ1-6|.|TRBV7-2|TRBD1
TGTGCCAGCAGCTCGGGACAGGCCTATAATTCACCCCTCCACTTT
CASSSGQAYNSPLHF
>TRBJ2-4|once|TRBV20-1|TRBD2
TGCAGTTTACCGCCGGGACTAGCGGGAATAGGCGGGCAGTACTTC
CSLPPGLAGIGGQYF
>TRBJ2-3|.|TRBV7-2|TRBD2
TGTGCCAGCAGCCCTCGACTAGCAGCTAGCACAGATACGCAGTATTTT
CASSPRLAASTDTQYF
>TRBJ1-2|.|TRBV5-6|.
TGTGCCAGCCATTCTCAGGGAGTAGGCTACACCTTC
CASHSQGVGYTF
>TRBJ2-3|.|TRBV20-1|TRBD2
TGCAGTGCTCGCGCTAGCGGGACTGATACGCAGTATTTT
CSARASGTDTQYF
>TRBJ2-4|.|TRBV7-9|TRBD2
TGTGCCAGCAGCATAGGGGCGGGAGAGGTCAAAAACATTCAGTACTTC
CASSIGAGEVKNIQYF
>TRBJ2-2|.|TRBV28|.
TGTGCCAGCAGCAAAGACAGGAACACCGGGGAGCTGTTTTTT
CASSKDRNTGELFF
>TRBJ1-4|.|TRBV7-2|TRBD1
TGTGCCAGCAGCTCGAATGCGGGACAGGTCCTTGAAAAACTGTTTTTT
CASSSNAGQVLEKLFF
>TRBJ1-2|.|TRBV7-9|.
TGTGCCAGCAGCTGGGGGGGGACGGTAAACTATGGCTACACCTTC
CASSWGGTVNYGYTF
>TRBJ2-1|few|TRBV29-1|TRBD1
TGCAGCGGGGACGGCCAGGGGGCTGCCTACAATGAGCAGTTCTTC
CSGDGQGAAYNEQFF
>TRBJ2-7|.|TRBV6-6|TRBD2
TGTGCCAGCAGTTACTCGGGGTTAGCTAGCGGGTTCTACGAGCAGTACTTC
CASSYSGLASGFYEQYF
>TRBJ2-7|.|TRBV10-3|.
TGTGCCATCAGTGGAGGTCCGGGGAGCTCCTACGAGCAGTACTTC
CAISGGPGSSYEQYF
>TRBJ2-5|few|TRBV20-1|TRBD2
TGCAGTGCCTATCTCGAACTAGCGGGGTACCAAGAGACCCAGTACTTC
CSAYLELAGYQETQYF
>TRBJ2-1|.|TRBV6-2/TRBV6-3|TRBD1
TGTGCCAGCGGAATATTACAGGGGTACGAGCAGTTCTTC
CASGILQGYEQFF
>TRBJ1-1|.|TRBV5-1|.
TGCGCCAGCAGGGGTCAGGGGACCCCTGAAGCTTTCTTT
CASRGQGTPEAFF
>TRBJ2-3|.|TRBV12-3/TRBV12-4|.
TGTGCCAGCAGTTTATCGTCCAGCAGCACAGATACGCAGTATTTT
CASSLSSSSTDTQYF
>TRBJ2-7|.|TRBV10-3|.
TGTGCCATCAGTGAGGCAGAGTCCTACGAGCAGTACTTC
CAISEAESYEQYF
>TRBJ2-1|.|TRBV7-9|TRBD2
TGTGCCAGCAGCTTAGGGGCTAGCGGGATCAATGAGCAGTTCTTC
CASSLGASGINEQFF
>TRBJ1-6|.|TRBV7-9|.
TGTGCCAGCACCCCATTAGCAGGGGAATCAAATTCACCCCTCCACTTT
CASTPLAGESNSPLHF
>TRBJ2-2|.|TRBV9|.
TGTGCCAGCAGCGTAGTATCAGGGGCGATAGTTGTCGGGGAGCTGTTTTTT
CASSVVSGAIVVGELFF
>TRBJ2-3|.|TRBV12-3/TRBV12-4|.
TGTGCCAGCAGTATACAGGTCGGAGATACGCAGTATTTT
CASSIQVGDTQYF
>TRBJ2-7|few|TRBV29-1|TRBD2
TGCAGCGGCGCCCGGGAGGGGTACGAGCAGTACTTC
CSGAREGYEQYF
>TRBJ2-5|few|TRBV6-1|.
TGTGCCAGCAGTGAAGCGGCTAGATTTACGGAGACCCAGTACTTC
CASSEAARFTETQYF
>TRBJ2-7|.|TRBV7-9|.
TGTGCCAGCAGCCCGGCAGGGCTTGGCCTTTACGAGCAGTACTTC
CASSPAGLGLYEQYF
>TRBJ2-7|few|TRBV6-6|.
TGTGCCAGCAGTTACTCGGGTGGGGGCGAGGGTCCCTACGAGCAGTACTTC
CASSYSGGGEGPYEQYF
>TRBJ2-3|.|TRBV29-1|.
TGCAGCGCCGTAGAGGGGCGAGGGGGTACAGATACGCAGTATTTT
CSAVEGRGGTDTQYF